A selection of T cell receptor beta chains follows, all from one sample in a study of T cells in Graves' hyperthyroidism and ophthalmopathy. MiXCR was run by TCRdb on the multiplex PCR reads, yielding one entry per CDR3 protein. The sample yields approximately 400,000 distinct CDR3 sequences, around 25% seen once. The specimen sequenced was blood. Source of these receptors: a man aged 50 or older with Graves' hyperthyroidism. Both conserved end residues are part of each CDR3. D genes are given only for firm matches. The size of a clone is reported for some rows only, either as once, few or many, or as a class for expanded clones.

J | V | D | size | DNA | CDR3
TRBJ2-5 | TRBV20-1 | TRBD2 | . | TGCAGTGCTAGCGGGAGGGCCACAGGGAGAGAGACCCAGTACTTC | CSASGRATGRETQYF
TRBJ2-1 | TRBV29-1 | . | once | TGCAGCGTTGAGGCGGCCCGGGGGGAGCAGTTCTTC | CSVEAARGEQFF
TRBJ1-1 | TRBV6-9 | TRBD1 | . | TGTGCCAGCAGTTCTACAGGGGTGGCTTTCTTT | CASSSTGVAFF
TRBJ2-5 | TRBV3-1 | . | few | TGTGCCAGTCAGGGCAGGGAGACCCAGTACTTC | CASQGRETQYF
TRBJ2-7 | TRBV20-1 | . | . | TGCAGTGCTATACCCGGACTCTCCAATTACGAGCAGTACTTC | CSAIPGLSNYEQYF
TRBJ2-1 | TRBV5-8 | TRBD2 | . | TGTGCCAGCAGCCTAAAGACTAGCGGGAGAACGGATGAGCAGTTCTTC | CASSLKTSGRTDEQFF
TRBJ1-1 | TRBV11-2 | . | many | TGTGCCAGCAGCTTAGGACGGGGCAAGGGTGAAGCTTTCTTT | CASSLGRGKGEAFF
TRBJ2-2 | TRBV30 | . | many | TGTGCCTGGAGTTACAAGAACACCGGGGAGCTGTTTTTT | CAWSYKNTGELFF
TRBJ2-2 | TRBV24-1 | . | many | TGTGCCACCAAACAGACGAACACCGGGGAGCTGTTTTTT | CATKQTNTGELFF
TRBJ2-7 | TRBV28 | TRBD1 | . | TGTGCCAGCAGTCTACCGGGACAGGGACACGAGCAGTACTTC | CASSLPGQGHEQYF
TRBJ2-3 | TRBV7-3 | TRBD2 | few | TGTGCCAGCAGGTACCTAGCGGGATCCACAGATACGCAGTATTTT | CASRYLAGSTDTQYF
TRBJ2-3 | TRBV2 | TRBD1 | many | TGTGCCAGCAGTGAGACAGGGGGCACAGATACGCAGTATTTT | CASSETGGTDTQYF
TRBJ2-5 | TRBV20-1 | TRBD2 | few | TGCAGTGCCCTGGGGGGGAGCGAGACCCAGTACTTC | CSALGGSETQYF
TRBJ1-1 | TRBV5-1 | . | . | TGCGCCAGCAGCATAGGGGGTAGGAACACTGAAGCTTTCTTT | CASSIGGRNTEAFF
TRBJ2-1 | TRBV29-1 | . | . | TGCAGCGTTGCCTGGGCTAGCGCCTACAATGAGCAGTTCTTC | CSVAWASAYNEQFF
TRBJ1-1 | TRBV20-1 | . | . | TGCAGTGCTAGAGCCCCCGGACGGAAGAACACTGAAGCTTTCTTT | CSARAPGRKNTEAFF
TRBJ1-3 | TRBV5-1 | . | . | TGCGCCAGCACTGGGGGTCCTTTCTCTGGAAACACCATATATTTT | CASTGGPFSGNTIYF
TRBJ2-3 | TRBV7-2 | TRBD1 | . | TGTGCCAGCAGCTTAGCTTGGGCCGGGCAGGGGGCGACCCAAGATACGCAGTATTTT | CASSLAWAGQGATQDTQYF
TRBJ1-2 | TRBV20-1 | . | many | TGCAGTGCTAGGCCCCTGGTGAACTATGGCTACACCTTC | CSARPLVNYGYTF
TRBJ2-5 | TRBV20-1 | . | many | TGCAGTGCTAGAGGTGTGGACACATGGGAGACCCAGTACTTC | CSARGVDTWETQYF
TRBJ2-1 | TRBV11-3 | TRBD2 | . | TGTGCCAGCAGCTTCGAACCTAGGACTAGCGGCTACGAGCAGTTCTTC | CASSFEPRTSGYEQFF
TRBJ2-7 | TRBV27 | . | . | TGTGCCAGCAGTTTTAATTCCAAATCGGGACGGCCTACCTACGAGCAGTACTTC | CASSFNSKSGRPTYEQYF
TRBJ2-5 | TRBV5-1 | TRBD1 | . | TGCGCCAGCAGCCCGGGCCCTGGTGGGGACAGGGTAGGAGAGACCCAGTACTTC | CASSPGPGGDRVGETQYF
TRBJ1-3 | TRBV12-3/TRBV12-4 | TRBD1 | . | TGTGCCAGCAGTTTCCCAGGGGGAGCTGGAAACACCATATATTTT | CASSFPGGAGNTIYF
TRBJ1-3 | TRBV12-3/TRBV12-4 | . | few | TGTGCCAGCAGTTCCATTAGGGGGGGCGAAGGAAACACCATATATTTT | CASSSIRGGEGNTIYF
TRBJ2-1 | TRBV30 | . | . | TGTGCCTGGCAAGCAGGGTACCATGAGCAGTTCTTC | CAWQAGYHEQFF
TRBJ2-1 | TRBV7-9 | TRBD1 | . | TGTGCCAGCAGCCCAGGGGGTTTGTTCTTC | CASSPGGLFF
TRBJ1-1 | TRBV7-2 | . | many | TGTGCCAGCAGCATTGGGACGAACACTGAAGCTTTCTTT | CASSIGTNTEAFF
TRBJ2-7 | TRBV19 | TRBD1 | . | TGTGCCAGTAGCTCGACAGGGCCCTCCTACGAGCAGTACTTC | CASSSTGPSYEQYF
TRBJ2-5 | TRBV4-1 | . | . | TGCGCCAGCAGCCAAGGGGGGGCGGGAGCGGGGGAGACCCAGTACTTC | CASSQGGAGAGETQYF
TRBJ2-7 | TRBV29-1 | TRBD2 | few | TGCAGCGGGGGGGGACGGACTACCTACGAGCAGTACTTC | CSGGGRTTYEQYF
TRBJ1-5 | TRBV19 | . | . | TGTGCCAGTGCCTCACAGGAGCATAGCAATCAGCCCCAGCATTTT | CASASQEHSNQPQHF
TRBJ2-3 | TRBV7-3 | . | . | TGTGCCAGCAGCCCCATGGGGGAAGGGACAGATACGCAGTATTTT | CASSPMGEGTDTQYF
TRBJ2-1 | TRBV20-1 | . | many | TGCAGTGCTAGAGATGGTCGGTCCCTCTCCTACAATGAGCAGTTCTTC | CSARDGRSLSYNEQFF
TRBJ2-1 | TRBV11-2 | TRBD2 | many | TGTGCCAGCAGCCCCACTAGCGGAGGGTGGTCGGAGCAGTTCTTC | CASSPTSGGWSEQFF
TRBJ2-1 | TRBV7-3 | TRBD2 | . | TGTGCCAGCAGCTTACGGCTAGCGGTATACAATGAGCAGTTCTTC | CASSLRLAVYNEQFF
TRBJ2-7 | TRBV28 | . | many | TGTGCCAGCAGTAGCGGACGGATCTACGAGCAGTACTTC | CASSSGRIYEQYF